In this sample, the clone carrying this T cell receptor (beta chain) turned up many times. Its specificity is not known. With 4 bases clipped from V and 2 bases from J, the junction kept 15 bases outside the gene matches. Germline lookup yields CDR1 SGHRS and CDR2 YFSETQ. This CDR3 contains 18 residues. Libraries for TCR beta were made by quantitative 5'-RACE with molecular barcodes. TCRdb processed the 5' RACE reads anew with MiXCR; each CDR3 protein has one entry. Of under 55,000 distinct CDR3 sequences detected, roughly 7.3% appear once; the ten largest clones hold about 8.5%. These data originate in a study of CD8 T cells in ankylosing spondylitis. Study observations and caveats: What appeared characteristic of ankylosing spondylitis blood was a TCR beta motif of eight or nine highly homologous variants. The clones that were linked to disease were reported to be significantly enriched in matched synovial fluid samples from ankylosing spondylitis patients.

V gene TRBV5-1 combines with J gene TRBJ1-5; 7 nucleotides align to TRBD1. The sequence was obtained from a female donor with ankylosing spondylitis or in good health (not recorded which). Sequencing input: blood, either unsorted or a sorted T cell fraction (not recorded which). CDR3 DNA sequence: TGCGCCAGCAGCCCCTTGCCCCTGACAGGGTCTGGCAATCAGCCCCAGCATTTT. Amino acid sequence: CASSPLPLTGSGNQPQHF.